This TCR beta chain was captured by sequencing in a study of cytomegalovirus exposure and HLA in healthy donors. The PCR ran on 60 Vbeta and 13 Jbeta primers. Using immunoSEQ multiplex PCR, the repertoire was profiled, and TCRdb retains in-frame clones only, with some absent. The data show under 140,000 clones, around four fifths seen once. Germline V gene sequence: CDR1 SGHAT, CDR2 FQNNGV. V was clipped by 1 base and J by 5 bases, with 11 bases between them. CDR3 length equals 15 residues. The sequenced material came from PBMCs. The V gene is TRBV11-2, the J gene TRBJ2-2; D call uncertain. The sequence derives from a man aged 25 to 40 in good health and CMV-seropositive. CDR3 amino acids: CASSLASLGTGELFF. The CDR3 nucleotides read TGTGCCAGCAGCTTAGCTAGTCTCGGGACCGGGGAGCTGTTTTTT.